Each of the 2 T cell receptor beta chains below was sequenced from the same sample in a study of blood T cell repertoires in COVID-19. Clones were read by immunoSEQ multiplex PCR, and TCRdb kept only the in-frame ones, dropping some. The repertoire holds more than 150,000 clones, with roughly 79% as singletons. The source material was peripheral blood. Receptors originate from an elderly woman with COVID-19, enrolled during active disease.

This clone was recorded once. The V and J genes are TRBV6-5 and TRBJ2-2; D might be TRBD2 (5 bases). The CDR3 has 14 amino acids. Germline V gives CDR1 MNHEY, CDR2 SVGAGI. Trimming removed 2 bases at V and 6 bases at J, with 10 bases between. CDR3 bases: TGTGCCAGCAGTTACAGGGAGATAGCCGGGGAGCTGTTTTTT. This sequence encodes CASSYREIAGELFF.

J is TRBJ1-1 and V is TRBV18; D gene uncertain. CDR1 is KGHSH and CDR2 is LQKENI in the germline V gene. Trimming pared 0 bases from V and 1 base from J, leaving 12 bases between. The CDR3 sequence is 16 residues long. CDR3 DNA: TGTGCCAGCTCACCACCGCCTGAGGCGGGGAACACTGAAGCTTTCTTT. Translated, it gives CASSPPPEAGNTEAFF.